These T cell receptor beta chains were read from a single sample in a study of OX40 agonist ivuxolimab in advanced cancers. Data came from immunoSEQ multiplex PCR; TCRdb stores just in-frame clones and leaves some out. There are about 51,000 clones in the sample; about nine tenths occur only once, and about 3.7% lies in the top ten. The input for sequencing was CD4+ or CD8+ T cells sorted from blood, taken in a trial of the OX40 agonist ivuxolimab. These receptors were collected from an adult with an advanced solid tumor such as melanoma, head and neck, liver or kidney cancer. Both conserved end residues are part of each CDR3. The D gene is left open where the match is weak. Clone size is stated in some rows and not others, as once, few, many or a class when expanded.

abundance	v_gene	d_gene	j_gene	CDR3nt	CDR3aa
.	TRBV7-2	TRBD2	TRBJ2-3	TGTGCCAGCAGCTCGACTATGGCCCCTCTAGCGGGGTTGACAGATACGCAGTATTTT	CASSSTMAPLAGLTDTQYF
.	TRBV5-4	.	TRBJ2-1	TGTGCCAGCAGCGCAATTCAGGGGCGCAATGAGCAGTTCTTC	CASSAIQGRNEQFF
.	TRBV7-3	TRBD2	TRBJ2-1	TGTGCCAGCAGGAATAGACTAGCGGGAGGGTGGGAGCAGTTCTTC	CASRNRLAGGWEQFF
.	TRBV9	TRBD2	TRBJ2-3	TGTGCCAGCAGCGTCCTCACCGGGACTAGCGGGAGGACAGATACGCAGTATTTT	CASSVLTGTSGRTDTQYF
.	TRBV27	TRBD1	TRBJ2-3	TGTGCCAGCAGTTTAGGGACAGGGCTCAGCACAGATACGCAGTATTTT	CASSLGTGLSTDTQYF
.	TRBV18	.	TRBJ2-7	TGTGCCAGCTCCGCAATGGAGGGGGCCCCCTACGAGCAGTACTTC	CASSAMEGAPYEQYF
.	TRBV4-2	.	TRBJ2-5	TGTGCCAGCAGCCTTACTAGATACGAGACCCAGTACTTC	CASSLTRYETQYF
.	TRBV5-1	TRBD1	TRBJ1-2	TGCGCCAGCAGCTCTGGGACAGCCTATGGCTACACCTTC	CASSSGTAYGYTF
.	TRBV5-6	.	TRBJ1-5	TGTGCCAGCAGCTTGTATCTTGAGGGTCATCAGCCCCAGCATTTT	CASSLYLEGHQPQHF
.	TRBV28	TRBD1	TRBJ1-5	TGTGCCAGCACCTCATTTGACAGGGGGTCCCAGCATTTT	CASTSFDRGSQHF
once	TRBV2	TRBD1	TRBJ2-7	TGTGCCAGCAGGGCGGGACAGGGATTCTACGAGCAGTACTTC	CASRAGQGFYEQYF
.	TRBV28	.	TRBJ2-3	TGTGCCAGCAGTTTAGTAGCAGCTAGATATTTT	CASSLVAARYF
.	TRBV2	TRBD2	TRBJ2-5	TGTGCCAGCAGTCGGGGGGGGGAGACCCAGTACTTC	CASSRGGETQYF
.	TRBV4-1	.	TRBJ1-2	TGCGCCAGCAGCCCCGTCTCGGGGGAGGAGGGCTACACCTTC	CASSPVSGEEGYTF
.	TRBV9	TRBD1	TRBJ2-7	TGTGCCAGCAGCGTAGAGGACAGGTTAGGATACGAGCAGTACTTC	CASSVEDRLGYEQYF
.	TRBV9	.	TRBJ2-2	TGTGCCAGCAGCCCCCGAGACGGGAACACCGGGGAGCTGTTTTTT	CASSPRDGNTGELFF
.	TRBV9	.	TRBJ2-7	TGTGCCTCCTCCCCCGCCCACGCATACGAGCAGTACTTC	CASSPAHAYEQYF
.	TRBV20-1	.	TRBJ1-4	TGCAGTGCACCCGACAGTGAAAAACTGTTTTTT	CSAPDSEKLFF